Each of the 13 T cell receptor beta chains below was sequenced from the same sample in a study of cytomegalovirus exposure and HLA in healthy donors. This PCR relied on a set of 60 Vbeta primers and 13 Jbeta primers. Libraries were prepared by immunoSEQ multiplex PCR; TCRdb keeps only in-frame clonotypes and omits some of them. Here the sample spans almost 200,000 clones, over 75% being singletons. The sample comprised PBMCs. These receptors came from a woman aged 50 to 60 in good health and CMV-seronegative.

V gene TRBV27 combines with J gene TRBJ2-7; 13 bases are shared with TRBD2. V gave up 6 bases and J gave up 6 bases; unmatched junction bases: 14. Germline CDR1 and CDR2: MNHEY and SMNVEV (reference sequence). This CDR3 contains 17 residues. The CDR3 spells CASRGSGTSGIPTEQYF. As DNA, the CDR3 is TGTGCCAGCAGAGGGTCCGGGACTAGCGGGATTCCAACCGAGCAGTACTTC.

The rearrangement joins TRBV28 to TRBJ1-1; TRBD1 matches 8 bases. The J segment lost 5 bases and the V segment lost 5 bases, leaving 7 bases of the junction unmatched. This CDR3 is 14 amino acids long. The germline gives CDR1 MDHEN, CDR2 SYDVKM. In DNA form, the CDR3 reads TGTGCCAGCAGTCTAGGACAGGGTCGGACTGAAGCTTTCTTT. Amino acids: CASSLGQGRTEAFF.

V gene TRBV9 combines with J gene TRBJ2-1, with D uncertain. The CDR3 has 12 amino acids. V was pared by 1 base and J by 5 bases, with 4 bases between. Germline CDR1 and CDR2: SGDLS and YYNGEE. DNA for the CDR3: TGTGCCAGCAGCGTACCCAACAATGAGCAGTTCTTC. It yields the protein CASSVPNNEQFF.

The chain employs TRBV7-2 and TRBJ2-7, with D unclear. Germline CDR1 SGHTA, CDR2 FQGNSA. Trimming pared 5 bases from V and 4 bases from J, leaving 12 bases between. The CDR3 is 13 residues long. CDR3 in DNA: TGTGCCAGCAGCCCCCAGACAAAGTACGAGCAGTACTTC. It yields the protein CASSPQTKYEQYF. Looking up the rest from reference TRBV7-2 and TRBJ2-7 gives the full variable domain: GAGVSQSPSNKVTEKGKDVELRCDPISGHTALYWYRQSLGQGLEFLIYFQGNSAPDKSGLPSDRFSAERTGGSVSTLTIQRTQQEDSAVYLCASSPQTKYEQYFGPGTRLTVT.

This clone has just a few counts. The chain employs TRBV18 and TRBJ2-5, with D perhaps TRBD1 (5 bases). The CDR3 length is 15 residues. Trimming stripped 3 bases from V and 4 bases from J, with 15 bases between. The germline gives CDR1 KGHSH, CDR2 LQKENI. Here the CDR3 reads CASSPRQKSLETQYF. The DNA for the CDR3 is TGTGCCAGCTCACCGCGACAGAAATCGTTAGAGACCCAGTACTTC.

The rearrangement joins TRBV27 to TRBJ2-7; a possible D gene is TRBD1 (6 bases). The CDR3 contains 13 residues. With 3 bases removed from V and 2 bases from J, the gap between germline ends came to 8 bases. Germline CDR1 is MNHEY and CDR2 is SMNVEV (reference sequence). CDR3 bases: TGTGCCAGCAGTTTCACAGGGCCCTACGAGCAGTACTTC. Protein sequence: CASSFTGPYEQYF.

The V call is TRBV27, the J call TRBJ2-5; 8 nucleotides align to TRBD1. The CDR3 sequence is 13 residues long. CDR1 is MNHEY, CDR2 SMNVEV, per germline (reference sequence). V gave up 6 bases and J gave up 4 bases; unmatched junction bases: 4. CDR3 sequence reads: CASSGDRRETQYF. DNA for the CDR3: TGTGCCAGCAGCGGGGACAGGAGAGAGACCCAGTACTTC.

The V call is TRBV2, the J call TRBJ2-1; TRBD1 aligns across 9 bases. V dropped 0 bases and J dropped 7; count of bases not matched to a gene: 7. The CDR3 is made up of 16 amino acids. CDR1 and CDR2 from the germline V gene are SNHLY and FYNNEI. This CDR3 is CASSEALQGAWNEQFF. The CDR3 DNA sequence: TGTGCCAGCAGTGAAGCTTTACAGGGGGCTTGGAATGAGCAGTTCTTC.

The chain combines TRBV25-1 with TRBJ2-7; 12 positions match TRBD1. CDR1 and CDR2 from the germline V gene are MGHDK and SYGVNS. J was trimmed by 9 bases and V by 1 base; bases with no gene match: 10. This CDR3 has 16 residues. The CDR3 nucleotides are TGTGCCAGCAGTGAATCCGGGACAGGGGGCTGGTTTAGGCAGTACTTC. As protein: CASSESGTGGWFRQYF.

This clone was detected a few times. V is TRBV6-5 and J is TRBJ2-1; TRBD2 aligns across 10 bases. With 4 bases clipped from V and 6 bases from J, the junction kept 6 bases outside the gene matches. Looked up from germline, CDR1 is MNHEY and CDR2 is SVGAGI. This CDR3 has 15 residues. The CDR3 nucleotides are TGTGCCAGCAGTTTAAGCGGGGGGGGGCCCAATGAGCAGTTCTTC. Amino acid sequence: CASSLSGGGPNEQFF.

In its sample, this clone was seen once. The rearrangement joins TRBV14 to TRBJ1-2; 7 positions agree with TRBD1. Trimming removed 1 base from V and 6 bases from J; junction bases left unmatched: 5. The germline gives CDR1 SGHDN, CDR2 FVKESK. The CDR3 is 14 residues long. The CDR3 DNA follows: TGTGCCAGCAGCCAAGTCACAGGGGTCGATGGCTACACCTTC. Translating gives CASSQVTGVDGYTF.

This clone was seen only once. The CDR3 here is CASSIKGYTEAFF. CDR3 in DNA: TGTGCCAGTAGTATAAAGGGGTACACTGAAGCTTTCTTT. The chain links TRBV19 to TRBJ1-1; weak D call: TRBD1 (5 bases). This CDR3 contains 13 residues. The germline V and J ends were trimmed by 2 bases and 3 bases, with 7 bases remaining between them. From germline, CDR1 is LNHDA and CDR2 SQIVND (reference sequence).

The genes are TRBV27 and TRBJ2-7; TRBD1 aligns across 10 bases. V trimming: 5 bases; J trimming: 4 bases; junction bases outside the gene matches: 8. Germline CDR1 is MNHEY and CDR2 is SMNVEV (reference sequence). The CDR3 spans 15 residues. The CDR3 region has the DNA TGTGCCAGCAGTCAATCCGGGACAGGGGTATACGAGCAGTACTTC. Its translation is CASSQSGTGVYEQYF.